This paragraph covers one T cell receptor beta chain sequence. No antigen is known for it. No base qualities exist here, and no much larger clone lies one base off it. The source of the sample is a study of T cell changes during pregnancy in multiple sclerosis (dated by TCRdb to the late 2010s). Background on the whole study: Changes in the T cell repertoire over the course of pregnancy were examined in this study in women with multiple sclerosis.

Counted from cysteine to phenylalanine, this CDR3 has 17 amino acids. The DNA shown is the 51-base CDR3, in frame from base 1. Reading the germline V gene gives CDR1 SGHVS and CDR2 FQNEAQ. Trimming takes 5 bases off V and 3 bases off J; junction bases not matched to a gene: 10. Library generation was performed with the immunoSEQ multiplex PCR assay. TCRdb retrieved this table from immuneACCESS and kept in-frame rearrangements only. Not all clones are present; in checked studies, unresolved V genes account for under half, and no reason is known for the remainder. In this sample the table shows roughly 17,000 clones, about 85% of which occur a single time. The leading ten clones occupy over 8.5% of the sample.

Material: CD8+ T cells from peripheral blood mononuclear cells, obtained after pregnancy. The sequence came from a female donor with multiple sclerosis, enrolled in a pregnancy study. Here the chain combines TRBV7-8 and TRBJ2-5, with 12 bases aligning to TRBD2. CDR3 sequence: CASSPALAGGREETQYF. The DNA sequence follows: TGTGCCAGCAGCCCCGCACTAGCGGGAGGCCGGGAAGAGACCCAGTACTTC.